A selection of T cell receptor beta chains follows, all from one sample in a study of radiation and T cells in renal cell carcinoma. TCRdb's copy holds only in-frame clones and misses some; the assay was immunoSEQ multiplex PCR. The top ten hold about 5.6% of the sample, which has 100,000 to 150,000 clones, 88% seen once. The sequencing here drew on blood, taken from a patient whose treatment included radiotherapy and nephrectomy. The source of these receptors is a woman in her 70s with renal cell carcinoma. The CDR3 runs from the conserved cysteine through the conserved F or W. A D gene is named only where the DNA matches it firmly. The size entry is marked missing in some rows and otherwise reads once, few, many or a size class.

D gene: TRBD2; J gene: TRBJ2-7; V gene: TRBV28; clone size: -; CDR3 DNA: TGTGCCAGCAGTCACCGGGGGGGATCCTACGAGCAGTACTTC; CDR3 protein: CASSHRGGSYEQYF
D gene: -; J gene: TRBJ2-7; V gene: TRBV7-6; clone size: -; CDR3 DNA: TGTGCCAGCAGCCCAGGACCGAGCTCCTACGAGCAGTACTTC; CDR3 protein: CASSPGPSSYEQYF
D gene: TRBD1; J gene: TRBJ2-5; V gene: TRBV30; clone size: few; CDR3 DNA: TGTGCCTGGGGCCGGGACAGAGAGACCCAGTACTTC; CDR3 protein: CAWGRDRETQYF
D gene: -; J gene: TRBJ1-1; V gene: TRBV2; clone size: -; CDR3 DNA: TGTGCCAGCAGCACAGACGGGGGGGGCACTGAAGCTTTCTTT; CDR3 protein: CASSTDGGGTEAFF
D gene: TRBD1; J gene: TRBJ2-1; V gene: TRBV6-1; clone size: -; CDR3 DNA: TGTGCCAGCAGTGAAAGCCAGGGGGCCACCCATGAGCAGTTCTTC; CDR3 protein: CASSESQGATHEQFF
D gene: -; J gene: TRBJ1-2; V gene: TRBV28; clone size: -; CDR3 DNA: TGTGCCAGCACCTTCGCCGGACAGGGCTACACCTTC; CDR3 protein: CASTFAGQGYTF
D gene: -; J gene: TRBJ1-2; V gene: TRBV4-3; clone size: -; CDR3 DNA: TGCGCCAGCAGCCAAGTGATGGGGCCCCCCTTCTATGGCTACACCTTC; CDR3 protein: CASSQVMGPPFYGYTF
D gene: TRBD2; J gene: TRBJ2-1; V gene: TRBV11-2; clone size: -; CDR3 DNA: TGTGCCAGCAGGAGCCTAGCGGGGGTCCACAATGAGCAGTTCTTC; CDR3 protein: CASRSLAGVHNEQFF
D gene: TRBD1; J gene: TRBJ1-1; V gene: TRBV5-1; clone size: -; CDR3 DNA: TGCGCCAGCAGCAGGGGCGGGACAGAGAACACTGAAGCTTTCTTT; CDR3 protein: CASSRGGTENTEAFF
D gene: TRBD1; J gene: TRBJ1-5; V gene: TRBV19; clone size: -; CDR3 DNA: TGTGCCAGTAGCCATAGGTCCCGGGACAGCGGTGGCAATCAGCCCCAGCATTTT; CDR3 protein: CASSHRSRDSGGNQPQHF
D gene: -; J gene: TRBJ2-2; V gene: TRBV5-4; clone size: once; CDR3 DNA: TGTGCCAGCAGCCCCCGCGTAGCTGGGGGACACACCGGGGAGCTGTTTTTT; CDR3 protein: CASSPRVAGGHTGELFF
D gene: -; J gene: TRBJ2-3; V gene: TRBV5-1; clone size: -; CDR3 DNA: TGCGCCAGCAGCTTGACAGGAGGGAGCACAGATACGCAGTATTTT; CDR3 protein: CASSLTGGSTDTQYF
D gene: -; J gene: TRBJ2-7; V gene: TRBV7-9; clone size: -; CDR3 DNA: TGTGCCAGCAGCTTAGGGGGAAGGCGGCAGTACTTC; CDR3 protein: CASSLGGRRQYF
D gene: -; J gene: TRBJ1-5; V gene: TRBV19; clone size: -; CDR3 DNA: TGTGCCAGTACCCCAACAGCCAATCAGCCCCAGCATTTT; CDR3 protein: CASTPTANQPQHF
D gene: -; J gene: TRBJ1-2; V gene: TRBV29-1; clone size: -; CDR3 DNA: TGCAGCGTGCCCCGGGGATTTAGCTATGGCTACACCTTC; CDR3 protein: CSVPRGFSYGYTF
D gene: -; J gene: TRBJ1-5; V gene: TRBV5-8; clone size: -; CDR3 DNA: TGTGCCAGCAGCTTGGGGGGGGCTCCGCGCAATCAGCCCCAGCATTTT; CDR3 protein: CASSLGGAPRNQPQHF
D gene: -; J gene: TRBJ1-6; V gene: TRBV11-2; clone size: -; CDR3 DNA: TGTGCCAGCAGCGGGGCAGCCTATTCACCCCTCCACTTT; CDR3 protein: CASSGAAYSPLHF
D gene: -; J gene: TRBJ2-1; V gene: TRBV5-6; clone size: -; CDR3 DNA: TGTGCCAGCAACAAAGACAGGCCCCATGAGCAGTTCTTC; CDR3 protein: CASNKDRPHEQFF
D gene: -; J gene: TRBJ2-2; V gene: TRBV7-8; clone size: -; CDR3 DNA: TGTGCCAGCAGCTCTTGGGACAAAGGGAACACCGGGGAGCTGTTTTTT; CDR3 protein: CASSSWDKGNTGELFF
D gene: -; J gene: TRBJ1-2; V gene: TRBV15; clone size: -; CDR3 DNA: TGTGCCACCAGCAGAGATATCCGGGGGAGGGGCTACACCTTC; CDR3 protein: CATSRDIRGRGYTF
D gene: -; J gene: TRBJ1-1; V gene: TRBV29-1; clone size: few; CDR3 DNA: TGCAGCGTTGACTCAGGGGTTTCTGAAGCTTTCTTT; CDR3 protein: CSVDSGVSEAFF
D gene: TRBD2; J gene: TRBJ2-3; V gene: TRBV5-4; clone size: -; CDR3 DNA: TGTGCCAGCAGCCCCCCCTTTGGCGGGGGACCAGATACGCAGTATTTT; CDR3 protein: CASSPPFGGGPDTQYF
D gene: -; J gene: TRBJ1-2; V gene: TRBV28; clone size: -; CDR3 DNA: TGTGCCAGCAGTCGCAGGGTTCGGTTGGCCTATGGCTACACCTTC; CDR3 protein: CASSRRVRLAYGYTF
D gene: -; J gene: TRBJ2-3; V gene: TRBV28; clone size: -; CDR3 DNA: TGTGCCAGCAGTTTATGGGGGAAGGGAGGAGATACGCAGTATTTT; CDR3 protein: CASSLWGKGGDTQYF
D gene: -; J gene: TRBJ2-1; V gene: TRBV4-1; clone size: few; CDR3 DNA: TGCGCCAGCAGCCAAGTGGGGGCCTCCGAGCAGTTCTTC; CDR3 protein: CASSQVGASEQFF
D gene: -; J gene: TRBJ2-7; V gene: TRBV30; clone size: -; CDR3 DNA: TGTGCCTGGAGTGTAACCCTCTTTGGCGAGCAGTACTTC; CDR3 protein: CAWSVTLFGEQYF
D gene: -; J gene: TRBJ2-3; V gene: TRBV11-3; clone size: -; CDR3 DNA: TGTGCCAGCAGCAGAGGAAGGGGCCTCTCCAGAGATACGCAGTATTTT; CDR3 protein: CASSRGRGLSRDTQYF
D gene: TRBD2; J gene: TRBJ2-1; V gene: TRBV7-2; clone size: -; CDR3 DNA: TGTGCCAGCAGCTTTCGGATACCGGGACTAGCGGGGGGGCAAAATGAGCAGTTCTTC; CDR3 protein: CASSFRIPGLAGGQNEQFF
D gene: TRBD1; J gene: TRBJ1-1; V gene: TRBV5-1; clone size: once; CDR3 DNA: TGCGCCAGCAGCCCTAAGCTCCCGGGACAGGGGCAAATGAACACTGAAGCTTTCTTT; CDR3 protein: CASSPKLPGQGQMNTEAFF
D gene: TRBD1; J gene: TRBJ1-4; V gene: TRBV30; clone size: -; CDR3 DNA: TGTGCCTGGACACCTTTACAGGGGGCTGGGGAAAAACTGTTTTTT; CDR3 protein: CAWTPLQGAGEKLFF
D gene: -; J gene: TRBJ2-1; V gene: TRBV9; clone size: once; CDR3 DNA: TGTGCCAGCAGCGTAGGAGAGTTGAATGAGCAGTTCTTC; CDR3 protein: CASSVGELNEQFF
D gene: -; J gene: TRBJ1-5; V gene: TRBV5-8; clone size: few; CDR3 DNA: TGTGCCAGCAGCCCCGGGACGGACCCCAGGGAGCCCCAGCATTTT; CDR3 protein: CASSPGTDPREPQHF
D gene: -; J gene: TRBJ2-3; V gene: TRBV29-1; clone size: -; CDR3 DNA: TGCAGCGTTGGTCCACCCGGGGCAGTCTCCGATACGCAGTATTTT; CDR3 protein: CSVGPPGAVSDTQYF
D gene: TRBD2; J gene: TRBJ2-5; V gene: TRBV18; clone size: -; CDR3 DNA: TGTGCCAGCTCACGGGGACCCGGGGGGAGAGAGACCCAGTACTTC; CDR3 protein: CASSRGPGGRETQYF
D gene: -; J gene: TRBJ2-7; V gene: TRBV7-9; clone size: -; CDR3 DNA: TGTGCCAGCAGCCCCCTAAAGGAGCAGTACTTC; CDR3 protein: CASSPLKEQYF
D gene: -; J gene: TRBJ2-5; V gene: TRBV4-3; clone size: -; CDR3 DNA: TGCGCCAGCAGCCAAGATCTGGGGGCGGGAGAGACCCAGTACTTC; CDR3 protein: CASSQDLGAGETQYF
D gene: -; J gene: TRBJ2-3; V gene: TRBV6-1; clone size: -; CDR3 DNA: TGTGCCAGCCGAGTGAGAGCAGATACGCAGTATTTT; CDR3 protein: CASRVRADTQYF
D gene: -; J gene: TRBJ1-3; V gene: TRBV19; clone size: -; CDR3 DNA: TGTGCCAGTAGTACCAATACAGGGCCTGGAAACACCATATATTTT; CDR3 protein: CASSTNTGPGNTIYF
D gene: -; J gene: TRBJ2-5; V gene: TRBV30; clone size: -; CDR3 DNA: TGTGCCTGGGACAGAGTAGCCCGAGAGACCCAGTACTTC; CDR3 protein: CAWDRVARETQYF
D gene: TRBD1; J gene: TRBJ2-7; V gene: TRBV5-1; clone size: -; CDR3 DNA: TGCGCCAGCAGTCCAGTCCCGGGACAGGGCTCCTACGAGCAGTACTTC; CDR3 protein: CASSPVPGQGSYEQYF
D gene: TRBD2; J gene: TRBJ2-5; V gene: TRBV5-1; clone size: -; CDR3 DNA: TGCGCCAGCAGCTTGGGACTAGCGGTTGGAGAGACCCAGTACTTC; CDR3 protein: CASSLGLAVGETQYF
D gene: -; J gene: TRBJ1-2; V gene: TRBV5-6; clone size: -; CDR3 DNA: TGTGCCAGCAGCTTAACCCCTTCGGACGGCTACACCTTC; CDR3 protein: CASSLTPSDGYTF
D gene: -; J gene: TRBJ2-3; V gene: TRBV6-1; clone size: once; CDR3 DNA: TGTGCCAGCAGTGTGGAGGGGACCTCGCAGTATTTT; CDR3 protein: CASSVEGTSQYF
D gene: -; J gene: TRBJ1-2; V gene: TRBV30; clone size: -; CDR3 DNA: TGTGCCTGGAGTGTAAAGTATTACACCTTGAACTATGGCTACACCTTC; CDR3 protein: CAWSVKYYTLNYGYTF
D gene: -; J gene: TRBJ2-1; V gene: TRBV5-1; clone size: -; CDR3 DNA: TGCGCCAGCAGCTTGGTCCCGGGCTCCTACAATGAGCAGTTCTTC; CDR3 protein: CASSLVPGSYNEQFF
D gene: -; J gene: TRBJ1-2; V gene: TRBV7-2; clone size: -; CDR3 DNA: TGTGCCAGCAGCTTAGATCGGGGAATCGCTGGCTACACCTTC; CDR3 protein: CASSLDRGIAGYTF
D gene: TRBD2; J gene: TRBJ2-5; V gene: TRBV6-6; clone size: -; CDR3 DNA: TGTGCCAGCAGCTTTAGCGGGGGCTGGGAGACCCAGTACTTC; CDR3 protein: CASSFSGGWETQYF
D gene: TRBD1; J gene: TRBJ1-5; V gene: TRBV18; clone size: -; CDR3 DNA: TGTGCCAGCTCACCGGGACAGGGATGGGGTCAGCCCCAGCATTTT; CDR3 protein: CASSPGQGWGQPQHF
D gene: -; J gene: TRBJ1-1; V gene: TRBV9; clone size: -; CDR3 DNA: TGTGCCAGCAGCGCCGCACCACTCAGGGCCTCAGGGTGGGACACTGAAGCTTTCTTT; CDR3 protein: CASSAAPLRASGWDTEAFF
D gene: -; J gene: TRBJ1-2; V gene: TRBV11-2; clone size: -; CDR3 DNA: TGTGCCAGCAGCTTAGGGGCAGGGGTGGGCTATGGCTACACCTTC; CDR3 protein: CASSLGAGVGYGYTF
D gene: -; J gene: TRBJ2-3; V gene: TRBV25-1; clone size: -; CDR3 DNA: TGTGCCAGCAGCGCAGGGGGCACAGATACGCAGTATTTT; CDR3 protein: CASSAGGTDTQYF
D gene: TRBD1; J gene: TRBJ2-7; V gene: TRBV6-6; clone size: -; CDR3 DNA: TGTGCCAGCAGCAGACAGGGGATGACCTACGAGCAGTACTTC; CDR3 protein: CASSRQGMTYEQYF